The 28 T cell receptor beta chains below come from one sample, sequenced in a study of identical twins. TCRdb independently ran MiXCR on the 5' RACE reads; one entry per CDR3 protein. The table has roughly 1,500,000 distinct CDR3 sequences, around a third seen once. The sequencing sample was made of cord blood. These TCRs come from a newborn girl in good health.

This clonotype was detected a few times. The chain links TRBV7-9 to TRBJ2-4; 7 bases fit TRBD1. Trimming removed 4 bases from V and 5 bases from J; junction bases left unmatched: 2. CDR3 length: 13 amino acids. The germline V gene has CDR1 SEHNR and CDR2 FQNEAQ (reference sequence). The CDR3 here is CASSSDRENIQYF. The CDR3 DNA sequence: TGTGCCAGCAGCTCTGACAGGGAAAACATTCAGTACTTC.

The gene calls are TRBV9 and TRBJ2-1, with D unclear. The germline V gene encodes CDR1 SGDLS and CDR2 YYNGEE. The CDR3 contains 15 residues. Trimming shortened V by 0 bases and J by 4 bases, and 11 bases separated the two germline ends. CDR3 DNA: TGTGCCAGCAGCGTAGACAGAGCCCATTACAATGAGCAGTTCTTC. Translating it yields CASSVDRAHYNEQFF. The full variable domain, rest sourced from reference TRBV9 and TRBJ2-1, is DSGVTQTPKHLITATGQRVTLRCSPRSGDLSVYWYQQSLDQGLQFLIQYYNGEERAKGNILERFSAQQFPDLHSELNLSSLELGDSALYFCASSVDRAHYNEQFFGPGTRLTVL.

V and J are TRBV4-1 and TRBJ1-2; D uncertain. The CDR3 has 15 residues. Germline CDR1 is MGHRA and CDR2 is YSYEKL. V gave up 1 base and J gave up 6 bases, with 15 bases separating them. CDR3 amino acids: CASSQVPPFGNGYTF. The CDR3 region has the DNA TGCGCCAGCAGCCAAGTGCCCCCCTTCGGCAATGGCTACACCTTC.

The V and J genes are TRBV4-1 and TRBJ2-1; D gene ambiguous. There are 12 residues in the CDR3. Germline loops: CDR1 MGHRA, CDR2 YSYEKL. Trimming left V 1 base short and J 9 bases short, with 7 bases between. The CDR3 DNA is TGCGCCAGCAGCCAAGGTTATGGTGAGCAGTTCTTC. It specifies CASSQGYGEQFF.

The V and J genes are TRBV6-1 and TRBJ1-1; perhaps TRBD1 as D (5 bases). Germline CDR1 reads MNHNS; CDR2 reads SASEGT. The CDR3 loop spans 13 amino acids. The V and J ends lost 8 bases and 0 bases respectively, with 10 bases between them. CDR3 amino acids: CASAGRLNTEAFF. The CDR3 DNA reads as TGTGCCAGCGCGGGACGGCTGAACACTGAAGCTTTCTTT.

This clonotype was seen a few times. A junction end diverges from the germline sequence, so it may reflect a read error. The V call is TRBV20-1, the J call TRBJ1-1; tentatively, D is TRBD1 (5 bases). Germline V gene sequence: CDR1 DFQATT, CDR2 SNEGSKA (reference sequence). The CDR3 length is 16 residues. CDR3 region: CSAREGSTGVNTEAFF. CDR3 in DNA: TGCAGTGCCAGAGAAGGATCCACAGGAGTGAACACTGAAGCTTTCTTT.

This clonotype was counted only a few times. This sequence joins TRBV5-1 and TRBJ2-3; unclear D gene. V lost 0 bases to trimming and J lost 7 bases, with 9 bases between them. CDR3 size: 13 residues. Germline CDR1 reads SGHRS; CDR2 reads YFSETQ. The CDR3 spells CASSLGTRHTQYF. Written as DNA, the CDR3 is TGCGCCAGCAGCTTGGGGACCCGCCATACGCAGTATTTT.

Note on this clonotype: A much more abundant neighbour one base away suggests this may be a read error. The chain has TRBV29-1 and TRBJ1-2; TRBD1 is a possible D gene (6 bases). The germline gives CDR1 SQVTM, CDR2 ANQGSEA. This CDR3 has 15 residues. V was cut by 7 bases and J by 0 bases, with 18 bases left in between. The CDR3 spells CSAGRTAPPNYGYTF. The CDR3 DNA is TGCAGCGCTGGTCGGACAGCCCCGCCTAACTATGGCTACACCTTC.

The genes are TRBV28 and TRBJ1-1, with TRBD1 matching over 7 bases. The germline V gene encodes CDR1 MDHEN and CDR2 SYDVKM. This CDR3 region has 15 residues. V trimming: 6 bases; J trimming: 1 base; junction bases outside the gene matches: 8. This chain's CDR3 is CASSFTQGTNTEAFF. Written as DNA, the CDR3 is TGTGCCAGCAGCTTTACACAGGGGACGAACACTGAAGCTTTCTTT.

The rearrangement joins TRBV28 to TRBJ2-2; D not resolved. This CDR3 comprises 16 residues. Germline values: CDR1 MDHEN, CDR2 SYDVKM. Deletions cut 5 bases from V and 4 bases from J, with 17 bases between. CDR3 region: CASSLTTAPSTGELFF. CDR3 DNA sequence: TGTGCCAGCAGTCTAACGACTGCCCCGAGCACCGGGGAGCTGTTTTTT.

The chain carries TRBV5-6 and TRBJ1-1; D might be TRBD1 (6 bases). CDR3 length: 13 residues. V dropped 3 bases and J dropped 7 bases, with 13 bases sitting between them. In germline, CDR1 is SGHDT, CDR2 YYEEEE. The CDR3 spells CASSSDVGGEAFF. As DNA, the CDR3 is TGTGCCAGCAGCTCGGACGTAGGGGGTGAAGCTTTCTTT.

This clonotype was counted a few times. This sequence joins TRBV12-3 or TRBV12-4 and TRBJ2-3, with a possible D match to TRBD2 (6 bases). With 6 bases removed from V and 0 bases from J, the gap between germline ends came to 13 bases. This CDR3 region has 15 residues. The CDR3 DNA reads TGTGCCAGCAGCCGGGGGTCCTCTAGCACAGATACGCAGTATTTT. Translation gives CASSRGSSSTDTQYF.

A word on this clonotype: The junction departs from the called germline gene at one end, perhaps through a read error. The rearrangement uses TRBV11-2 and TRBJ2-5; 8 bases line up with TRBD2. Per the germline V gene, CDR1 is SGHAT and CDR2 is FQNNGV. The CDR3 runs 15 residues. DNA of the CDR3: TGTGCCGGCAGCCTCGGGATAGCGGGGCAAGAGACCCAGTACTTC. Protein sequence: CAGSLGIAGQETQYF.

Ten or more counts support this clonotype. V is TRBV24-1 and J is TRBJ2-3; TRBD2 agrees at 13 bases. Germline trimming cut 4 bases from V and 3 bases from J; bases unmatched to any gene: 3. This CDR3 is 16 amino acids long. The germline gives CDR1 KGHDR, CDR2 SFDVKD. The CDR3 region has the DNA TGTGCCACCAGTGAGGGACTAGCGGGAAGGACAGATACGCAGTATTTT. Translated, it gives CATSEGLAGRTDTQYF.

This clonotype was seen a handful of times. The chain combines TRBV12-3 or TRBV12-4 with TRBJ1-5; D unclear. The V and J ends lost 3 bases and 2 bases respectively, with 11 bases between them. The CDR3 runs to 15 residues. The CDR3 DNA is TGTGCCAGCAGTTTGTACAAGGGTGGCAATCAGCCCCAGCATTTT. Protein product: CASSLYKGGNQPQHF.

The V and J genes are TRBV5-1 and TRBJ2-1; perhaps D is TRBD1 or TRBD2 (5 bases each). The last part of the DNA fits TRBJ2-7 better; the J call may be wrong. This CDR3 contains 16 residues. Germline lookup yields CDR1 SGHRS and CDR2 YFSETQ. CDR3 DNA: TGCGCCAGCAGCTTCGGGGCGGGTATCACCTACAATGAGCAGTACTTC. This gives the protein CASSFGAGITYNEQYF.

This chain connects TRBV7-9 to TRBJ1-1; 8 bases line up with TRBD1. Germline V gene sequence: CDR1 SEHNR, CDR2 FQNEAQ (reference sequence). This CDR3 region has 16 residues. J was trimmed by 3 bases and V by 5 bases; bases with no gene match: 11. The chain's CDR3 is CASSPSQGQAYTEAFF. In DNA, the CDR3 is TGTGCCAGCAGCCCCTCCCAGGGACAGGCATACACTGAAGCTTTCTTT. The variable domain in full, completed from reference TRBV7-9 and TRBJ1-1, reads DTGVSQNPRHKITKRGQNVTFRCDPISEHNRLYWYRQTLGQGPEFLTYFQNEAQLEKSRLLSDRFSAERPKGSFSTLEIQRTEQGDSAMYLCASSPSQGQAYTEAFFGQGTRLTVV.

The gene calls are TRBV20-1 and TRBJ1-1; D gene unclear. V gave up 2 bases and J gave up 8 bases, with 12 bases separating them. CDR1 is DFQATT, CDR2 SNEGSKA, per germline (reference sequence). CDR3 length: 12 residues. The CDR3 is CSARSVTTEAFF. The CDR3 nucleotides read TGCAGTGCTAGAAGTGTGACGACGGAAGCTTTCTTT.

The rearrangement uses TRBV2 and TRBJ1-2; TRBD1 agrees at 7 bases. Losses at the gene ends were 6 bases for V and 4 bases for J; bases not matched to a gene: 8. CDR1 is SNHLY and CDR2 is FYNNEI in the germline V gene. The CDR3 is made up of 14 amino acids. The CDR3 protein is CASSTGARGYGYTF. The CDR3 DNA follows: TGTGCCAGCAGCACAGGGGCCAGGGGCTATGGCTACACCTTC.

In this sample, this clonotype turned up many times. The rearrangement links TRBV2 to TRBJ1-2; 8 bases match TRBD1. CDR3 size: 16 residues. The germline V gene has CDR1 SNHLY and CDR2 FYNNEI. Trimming cost V 9 bases and J 0 bases; bases outside gene matches: 12. The chain's CDR3 is CASLRDRPSSNYGYTF. The DNA of the CDR3 is TGTGCCAGTCTCCGGGACAGGCCAAGTTCTAACTATGGCTACACCTTC.

The chain carries TRBV5-5 and TRBJ1-1; D is possibly TRBD1 (6 bases). The germline V gene encodes CDR1 SGHKS and CDR2 YYEKEE (reference sequence). The CDR3 runs 14 residues. Trimming took off 4 bases at V and 3 bases at J, with 13 bases between the two ends. Here the CDR3 DNA reads TGTGCCAGCAGCGGTGGGGGGCTCGACACTGAAGCTTTCTTT. Protein: CASSGGGLDTEAFF.

The CDR3 loop reads CSARAGGGYEQYF. The DNA of the CDR3 is TGCAGTGCTAGGGCCGGAGGAGGTTACGAGCAGTACTTC. The chain carries TRBV20-1 and TRBJ2-7, with TRBD2 as a possible D gene (5 bases). The CDR3 spans 13 residues. The V and J ends lost 3 bases and 4 bases respectively, with 13 bases between them. Germline V lookup: CDR1 DFQATT, CDR2 SNEGSKA (reference sequence).

V and J are TRBV21-1 and TRBJ1-2. TRBV21-1 represents a pseudogene. This CDR3 region has 16 residues. CDR3 DNA: TGTGCCAGCAGCAGATCCTCAGAACAGGCGAACTATGGCTACACCTTC. This gives the protein CASSRSSEQANYGYTF.

The gene calls are TRBV20-1 and TRBJ2-1; 9 bases match TRBD2. This CDR3 is built from 17 residues. The trim removed 5 bases at V and 9 bases at J, leaving 20 bases unmatched. CDR1 is DFQATT and CDR2 is SNEGSKA in the germline V gene (reference sequence). The CDR3 DNA reads as TGCAGTGCTCGAGGAAGTTGGACTAGCGTTTCGGGCGGTGAGCAGTTCTTC. The encoded protein is CSARGSWTSVSGGEQFF.

The chain employs TRBV20-1 and TRBJ1-5; D is unclear. CDR1 DFQATT and CDR2 SNEGSKA come from the germline V gene (reference sequence). The CDR3 is 15 residues long. V shed 4 bases and J shed 2 bases, with 15 bases lying between them. The CDR3 DNA reads TGCAGTGCTACCCGGTCGGGCATGGGCAATCAGCCCCAGCATTTT. This encodes CSATRSGMGNQPQHF.

The chain is built from TRBV3-1 and TRBJ2-2; maybe TRBD2 (6 bases). The germline CDR1 and CDR2 sequences are LGHDT and YNNKEL (reference sequence). The CDR3 runs to 17 residues. The germline V and J ends were trimmed by 0 bases and 4 bases, with 15 bases remaining between them. The CDR3 is CASSQDLAGSFTGELFF. CDR3 nucleotides: TGTGCCAGCAGCCAAGATCTGGCGGGGAGCTTCACCGGGGAGCTGTTTTTT.

This clonotype has more than one count but fewer than ten. The J gene is TRBJ2-1, the V gene TRBV9, with a tentative D call TRBD1 (6 bases). Trimming took 2 bases from V and 4 from J, leaving 13 bases between them. Germline loops: CDR1 SGDLS, CDR2 YYNGEE. This CDR3 has 15 amino acids. CDR3 protein: CASSVLDSYYNEQFF. The CDR3 DNA sequence: TGTGCCAGCAGCGTCCTGGACAGCTATTACAATGAGCAGTTCTTC. Looking up the rest from reference TRBV9 and TRBJ2-1 gives the full variable domain: DSGVTQTPKHLITATGQRVTLRCSPRSGDLSVYWYQQSLDQGLQFLIQYYNGEERAKGNILERFSAQQFPDLHSELNLSSLELGDSALYFCASSVLDSYYNEQFFGPGTRLTVL.

The genes are TRBV3-1 and TRBJ2-1; no definite D call. There are 13 residues in the CDR3. Trimming left V 0 bases short and J 8 bases short, with 8 bases between. The germline gives CDR1 LGHDT, CDR2 YNNKEL (reference sequence). CDR3 residues: CASSQDSLDEQFF. In DNA, the CDR3 is TGTGCCAGCAGCCAAGATAGCCTGGATGAGCAGTTCTTC.